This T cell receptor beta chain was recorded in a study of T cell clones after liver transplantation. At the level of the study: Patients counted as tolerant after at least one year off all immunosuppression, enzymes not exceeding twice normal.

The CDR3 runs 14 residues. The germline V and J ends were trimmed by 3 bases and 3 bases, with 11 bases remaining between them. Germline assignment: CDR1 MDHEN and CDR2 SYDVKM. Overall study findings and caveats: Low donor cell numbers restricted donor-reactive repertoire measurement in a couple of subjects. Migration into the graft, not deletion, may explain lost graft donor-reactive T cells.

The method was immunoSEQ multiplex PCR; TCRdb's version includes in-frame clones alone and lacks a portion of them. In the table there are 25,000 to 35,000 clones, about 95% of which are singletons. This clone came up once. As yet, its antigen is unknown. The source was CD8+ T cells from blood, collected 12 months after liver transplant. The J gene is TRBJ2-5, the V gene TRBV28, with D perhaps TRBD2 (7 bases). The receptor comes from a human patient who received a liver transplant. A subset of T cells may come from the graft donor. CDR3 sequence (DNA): TGTGCCAGCAGTTTTCAGGGGAGGGAAGAGACCCAGTACTTC. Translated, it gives CASSFQGREETQYF.